A single sample gave rise to the 13 T cell receptor beta chains below, sequenced in a study of T cells in Graves' hyperthyroidism and ophthalmopathy (dated by TCRdb to the late 2010s). The library was built by means of multiplex PCR. These reads were obtained on an Illumina HiSeq 2000. The TCR beta CDR3 regions were amplified from RNA transcripts. For the first round of RT-PCR on the TCR CDR3, the HTBI primer set was used together with the Qiagen OneStep RT-PCR kit. TCRdb reworked the public reads: Q25 trimming with fastp, MiXCR clone assembly, productive beta chains retained. Merged by CDR3 protein, the rows form single entries marked with the most common genes and DNA. Across this sample there are about 160,000 distinct CDR3 sequences, with about 9% seen only once. The ten top clones hold roughly a fifth of the sample. What was sequenced was blood. The receptor set was obtained from a woman between 18 and 30 years old with Graves' hyperthyroidism that later progressed to Graves' ophthalmopathy.

This clonotype has just a few counts. V usage is TRBV9 and J usage is TRBJ2-5; perhaps D is TRBD1 or TRBD2 (6 bases each). V gave up 4 bases and J gave up 5 bases, with 15 bases separating them. This CDR3 has 14 residues. Germline V gives CDR1 SGDLS, CDR2 YYNGEE. The CDR3 DNA is TGTGCCAGCAGCCCCTGGGGGGCGACGGAGACCCAGTACTTC. This gives the protein CASSPWGATETQYF.

This chain links TRBV20-1 with TRBJ1-2, with D possibly TRBD1 on 5 matching bases. The CDR3 has 13 amino acids. The germline V gene encodes CDR1 DFQATT and CDR2 SNEGSKA (reference sequence). Trimming removed 0 bases from V and 8 bases from J, with 13 bases in between. CDR3 DNA sequence: TGCAGTGCTAGAGATGTACAGGCACACGGCTACACCTTC. This translates into CSARDVQAHGYTF.

This clonotype was found many times. The rearrangement links TRBV11-2 to TRBJ1-2, with a weak D call TRBD1 (5 bases). CDR3 length: 15 amino acids. From germline, CDR1 is SGHAT and CDR2 FQNNGV. The germline V and J ends were trimmed by 5 bases and 2 bases, with 15 bases remaining between them. The CDR3 region is CASSRQWGRNYGYTF. DNA of the CDR3: TGTGCCAGCAGCCGCCAATGGGGACGCAACTATGGCTACACCTTC. Full variable domain (rest looked up from reference TRBV11-2 and TRBJ1-2): EAGVAQSPRYKIIEKRQSVAFWCNPISGHATLYWYQQILGQGPKLLIQFQNNGVVDDSQLPKDRFSAERLKGVDSTLKIQPAKLEDSAVYLCASSRQWGRNYGYTFGSGTRLTVV.

This clonotype has only a few counts. This chain uses TRBV18 with TRBJ1-2; the match to TRBD1 covers 12 bases. With V trimmed by 6 bases and J by 7 bases, 12 bases remained unmatched. CDR3 length: 16 amino acids. The germline gives CDR1 KGHSH, CDR2 LQKENI. The CDR3: CASSTAPGQGAGGYTF. CDR3 nucleotides: TGTGCCAGCTCCACAGCCCCGGGACAGGGGGCTGGTGGCTACACCTTC.

This clonotype was seen only a few times. J is TRBJ1-1 and V is TRBV5-4; 10 positions match TRBD1. CDR1 and CDR2 (germline): SGHNT, YYREEE (reference sequence). CDR3 length: 15 residues. Trimming cost V 1 base and J 6 bases; bases outside gene matches: 6. CDR3 residues: CASSLRTGGLAEAFF. The CDR3 nucleotides are TGTGCCAGCAGCTTGAGGACAGGGGGGTTGGCTGAAGCTTTCTTT.

This clonotype was detected ten times or more. The CDR3 region is CAWSSWAYNEQFF. CDR3 sequence (DNA): TGTGCCTGGAGTTCCTGGGCCTACAATGAGCAGTTCTTC. The chain is built from TRBV30 and TRBJ2-1, with D unresolved. In germline, CDR1 is GTSNPN, CDR2 SVGIG (reference sequence). The CDR3 totals 13 residues. V lost 2 bases and J lost 2, with 7 bases in between.

This clonotype has just a few counts. The chain recombines TRBV15 with TRBJ1-2, with TRBD1 as a possible D gene (5 bases). CDR3 length equals 18 residues. CDR1 is LNHNV and CDR2 is YYDKDF in the germline V gene (reference sequence). Trimming stripped 0 bases from V and 3 bases from J, with 20 bases between. CDR3 sequence reads: CATSRDDRVQSADYGYTF. The CDR3 coding sequence is TGTGCCACCAGCAGAGATGACAGAGTACAATCGGCGGACTATGGCTACACCTTC. Looking up the rest from reference TRBV15 and TRBJ1-2 gives the full variable domain: DAMVIQNPRYQVTQFGKPVTLSCSQTLNHNVMYWYQQKSSQAPKLLFHYYDKDFNNEADTPDNFQSRRPNTSFCFLDIRSPGLGDTAMYLCATSRDDRVQSADYGYTFGSGTRLTVV.

This clonotype was found many times. This chain uses TRBV7-3 with TRBJ2-1, with 7 bases lining up with TRBD1. Germline CDR1 SGHTA, CDR2 FQGTGA. The V segment lost 5 bases and the J segment 4 bases; nucleotides outside the gene matches: 11. There are 16 residues in the CDR3. CDR3: CASSLAGTALYNEQFF. CDR3 in DNA: TGTGCCAGCAGCCTCGCCGGGACAGCCCTTTACAATGAGCAGTTCTTC. The entire variable domain, with the rest obtained from reference TRBV7-3 and TRBJ2-1, is as follows: GAGVSQTPSNKVTEKGKYVELRCDPISGHTALYWYRQSLGQGPEFLIYFQGTGAADDSGLPNDRFFAVRPEGSVSTLKIQRTERGDSAVYLCASSLAGTALYNEQFFGPGTRLTVL.

This clonotype was recorded many times. V usage is TRBV15 and J usage is TRBJ1-1; D gene unclear. V was cut by 1 base and J by 4 bases, with 10 bases left in between. Germline assignment: CDR1 LNHNV and CDR2 YYDKDF (reference sequence). The length of the CDR3 is 14 residues. CDR3 sequence (DNA): TGTGCCACCAGCAGAGGTGTTCCCGTCACTGAAGCTTTCTTT. This translates into CATSRGVPVTEAFF.

This clonotype was observed many times. V and J are TRBV28 and TRBJ1-1; D remains ambiguous. Germline V CDR1 and CDR2: MDHEN, SYDVKM. The CDR3 is 12 amino acids. With 3 bases removed from V and 6 bases from J, the gap between germline ends came to 8 bases. The CDR3 nucleotides read TGTGCCAGCAGTTTGAGAGGGCCTGAAGCTTTCTTT. It yields the protein CASSLRGPEAFF.

This clonotype was seen repeatedly, ten times or more. The chain recombines TRBV12-5 with TRBJ2-2, with D unresolved. Germline V gene sequence: CDR1 LGHNT, CDR2 FRNRAP. This CDR3 has 17 residues. V lost 0 bases and J 0 bases, leaving 11 bases between the germline ends. CDR3 loop: CASGLVVTGSNTGELFF. CDR3 sequence (DNA): TGTGCTAGTGGTTTGGTAGTGACCGGGTCGAACACCGGGGAGCTGTTTTTT.

Turning to this clonotype: The junction differs from germline at one of its ends, possibly a read error. V usage is TRBV7-7 and J usage is TRBJ2-4, with TRBD2 matching 11 bases. The length of the CDR3 is 18 residues. Germline values: CDR1 SSHAT, CDR2 FNYEAQ (reference sequence). The CDR3 sequence: CASSLIISGGAAKNIQYF. The DNA for the CDR3 is TGTGCTAGCAGCTTAATCATTAGCGGGGGGGCCGCCAAAAACATTCAGTACTTC.

This clonotype appeared a few times. The chain carries TRBV7-9 and TRBJ2-4; 11 bases line up with TRBD1. J gave up 0 bases and V 5 bases, and 9 bases lay outside the gene matches. Germline V gives CDR1 SEHNR, CDR2 FQNEAQ (reference sequence). The length of the CDR3 is 18 residues. CDR3 bases: TGTGCCAGCAGCCCACACGTGGACAGGGGGCTAGCCAAAAACATTCAGTACTTC. Encoded protein: CASSPHVDRGLAKNIQYF.